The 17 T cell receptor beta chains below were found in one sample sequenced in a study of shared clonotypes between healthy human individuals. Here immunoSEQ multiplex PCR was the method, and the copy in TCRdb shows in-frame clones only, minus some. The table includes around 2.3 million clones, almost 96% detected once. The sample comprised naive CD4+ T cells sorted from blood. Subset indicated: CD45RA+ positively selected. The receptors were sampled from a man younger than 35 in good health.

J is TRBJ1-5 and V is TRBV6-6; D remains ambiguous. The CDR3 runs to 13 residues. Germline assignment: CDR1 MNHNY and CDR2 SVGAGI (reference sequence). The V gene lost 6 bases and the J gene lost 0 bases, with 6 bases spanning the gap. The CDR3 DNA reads TGTGCCAGCAGGGAGGGTAGCAATCAGCCCCAGCATTTT. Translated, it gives CASREGSNQPQHF.

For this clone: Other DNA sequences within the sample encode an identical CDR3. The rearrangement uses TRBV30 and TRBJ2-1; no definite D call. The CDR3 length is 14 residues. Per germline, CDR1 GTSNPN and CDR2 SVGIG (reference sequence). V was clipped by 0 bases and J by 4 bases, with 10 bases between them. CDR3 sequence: CAWSVRTGYNEQFF. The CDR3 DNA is TGTGCCTGGAGTGTACGCACTGGTTACAATGAGCAGTTCTTC.

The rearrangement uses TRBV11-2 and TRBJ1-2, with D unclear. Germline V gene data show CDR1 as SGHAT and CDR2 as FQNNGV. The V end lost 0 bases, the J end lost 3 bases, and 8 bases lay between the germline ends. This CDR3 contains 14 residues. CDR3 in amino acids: CASSLDSGYYGYTF. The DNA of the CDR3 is TGTGCCAGCAGCTTAGATTCCGGGTACTATGGCTACACCTTC.

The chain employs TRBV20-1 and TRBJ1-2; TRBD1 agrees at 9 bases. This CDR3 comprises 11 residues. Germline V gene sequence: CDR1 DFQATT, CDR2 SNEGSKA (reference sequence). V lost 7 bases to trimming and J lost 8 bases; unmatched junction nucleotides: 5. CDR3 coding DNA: TGCAGTGGGACAGGGGTAAGAGGCTACACCTTC. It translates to CSGTGVRGYTF.

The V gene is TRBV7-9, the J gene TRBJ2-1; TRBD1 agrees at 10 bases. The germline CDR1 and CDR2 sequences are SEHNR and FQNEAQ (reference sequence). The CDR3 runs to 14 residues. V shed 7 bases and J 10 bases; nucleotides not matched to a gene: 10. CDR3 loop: CASMRGQGEGEQFF. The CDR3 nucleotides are TGTGCCAGCATGAGAGGACAGGGGGAGGGCGAGCAGTTCTTC.

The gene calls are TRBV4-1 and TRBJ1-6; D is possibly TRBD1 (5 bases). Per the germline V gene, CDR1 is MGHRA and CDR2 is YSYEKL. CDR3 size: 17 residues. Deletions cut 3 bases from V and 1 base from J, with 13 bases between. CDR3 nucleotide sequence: TGCGCCAGCAGCCATTTCGGGGGAGGGTCCTATAATTCACCCCTCCACTTT. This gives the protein CASSHFGGGSYNSPLHF.

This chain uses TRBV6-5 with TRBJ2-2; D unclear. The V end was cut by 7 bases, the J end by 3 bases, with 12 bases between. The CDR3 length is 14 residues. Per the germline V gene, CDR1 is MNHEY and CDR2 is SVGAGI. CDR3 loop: CASKPSSDTGELFF. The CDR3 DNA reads TGTGCCAGCAAGCCCTCCAGTGACACCGGGGAGCTGTTTTTT.

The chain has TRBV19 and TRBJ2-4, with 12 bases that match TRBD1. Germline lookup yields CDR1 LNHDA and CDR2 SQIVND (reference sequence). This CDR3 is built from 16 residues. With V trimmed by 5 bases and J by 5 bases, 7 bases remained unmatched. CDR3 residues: CASSLGTGGVENIQYF. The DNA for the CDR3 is TGTGCCAGTAGTCTGGGGACAGGGGGCGTCGAAAACATTCAGTACTTC.

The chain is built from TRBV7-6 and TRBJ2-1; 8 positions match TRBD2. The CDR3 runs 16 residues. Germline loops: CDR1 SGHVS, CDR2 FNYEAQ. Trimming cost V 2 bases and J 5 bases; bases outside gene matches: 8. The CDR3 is CASSLLPGTSNNEQFF. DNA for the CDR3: TGTGCCAGCAGCTTACTACCCGGGACTAGTAACAATGAGCAGTTCTTC.

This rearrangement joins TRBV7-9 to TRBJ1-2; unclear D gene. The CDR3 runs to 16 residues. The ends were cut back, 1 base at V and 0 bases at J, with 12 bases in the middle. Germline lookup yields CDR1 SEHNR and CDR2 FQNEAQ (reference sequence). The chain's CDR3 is CASSLDPPITNYGYTF. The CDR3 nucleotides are TGTGCCAGCAGCTTAGATCCACCAATAACTAACTATGGCTACACCTTC. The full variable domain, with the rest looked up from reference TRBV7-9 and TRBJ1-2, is DTGVSQNPRHKITKRGQNVTFRCDPISEHNRLYWYRQTLGQGPEFLTYFQNEAQLEKSRLLSDRFSAERPKGSFSTLEIQRTEQGDSAMYLCASSLDPPITNYGYTFGSGTRLTVV.

CDR3 in DNA: TGTGCCATCGGAGACCCAGGTAATTCCCCCTACGAGCAGTACTTC. It codes for CAIGDPGNSPYEQYF. The rearrangement uses TRBV10-3 and TRBJ2-7; D call uncertain. Trimming took off 8 bases at V and 2 bases at J, with 19 bases between the two ends. The germline gives CDR1 ENHRY, CDR2 SYGVKD. The CDR3 sequence is 15 residues long.

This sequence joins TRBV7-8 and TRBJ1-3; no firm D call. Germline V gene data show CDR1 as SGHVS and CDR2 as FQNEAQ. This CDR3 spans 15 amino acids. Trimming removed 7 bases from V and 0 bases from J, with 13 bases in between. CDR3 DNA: TGTGCCAGCATCCCCGCTCTCGGCTCTGGAAACACCATATATTTT. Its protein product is CASIPALGSGNTIYF.

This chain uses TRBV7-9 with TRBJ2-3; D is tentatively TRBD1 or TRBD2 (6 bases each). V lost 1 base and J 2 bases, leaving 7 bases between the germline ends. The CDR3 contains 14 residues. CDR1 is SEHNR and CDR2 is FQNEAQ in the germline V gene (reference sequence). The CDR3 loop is CASSLGGATDTQYF. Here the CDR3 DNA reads TGTGCCAGCAGCTTAGGGGGGGCCACAGATACGCAGTATTTT.

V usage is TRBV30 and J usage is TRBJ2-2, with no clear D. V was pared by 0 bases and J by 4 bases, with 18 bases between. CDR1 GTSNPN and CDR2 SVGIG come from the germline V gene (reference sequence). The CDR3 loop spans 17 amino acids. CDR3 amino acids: CAWSVSSDNVITGELFF. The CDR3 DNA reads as TGTGCCTGGAGTGTAAGCTCCGACAACGTAATCACCGGGGAGCTGTTTTTT.

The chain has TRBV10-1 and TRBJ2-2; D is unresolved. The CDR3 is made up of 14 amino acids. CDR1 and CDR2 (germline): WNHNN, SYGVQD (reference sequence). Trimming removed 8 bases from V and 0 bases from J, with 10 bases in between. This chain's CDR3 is CASRSAPNTGELFF. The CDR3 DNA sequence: TGCGCCAGCCGATCGGCGCCGAACACCGGGGAGCTGTTTTTT.

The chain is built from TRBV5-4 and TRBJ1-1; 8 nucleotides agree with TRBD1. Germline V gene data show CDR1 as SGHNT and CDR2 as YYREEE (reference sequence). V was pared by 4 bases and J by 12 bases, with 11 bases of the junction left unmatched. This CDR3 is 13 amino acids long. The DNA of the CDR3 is TGTGCCAGCAGCCCAGGGACAGGCGGTTGGACTTTCTTT. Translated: CASSPGTGGWTFF.

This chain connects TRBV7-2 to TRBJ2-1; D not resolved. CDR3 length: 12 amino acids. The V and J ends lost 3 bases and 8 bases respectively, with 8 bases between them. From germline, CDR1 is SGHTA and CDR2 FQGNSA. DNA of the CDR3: TGTGCCAGCAGCTTCCGGCGGTATGAGCAGTTCTTC. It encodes CASSFRRYEQFF.